These 32 T cell receptor beta chains share one sample of origin, sequenced in a study of CD8+CD57+ T cells in acquired aplastic anemia. Genomic DNA served as template for TCR beta VDJ and CDR3 profiling. TCRdb reprocessed the reads via MiXCR and lists one record per CDR3 protein. The sample includes some 280,000 distinct CDR3 sequences, 50% to 70% seen only once; the top ten take 8%. Material for sequencing was sorted CD4+, CD8+, or CD8+CD57+ T cells (not recorded which) from PBMCs. These receptors all come from a human donor with severe aplastic anemia or a healthy control (not recorded which).

Comments on this clonotype: Sequence at one end of the junction differs from germline and may be a read error. V is TRBV5-1 and J is TRBJ2-5; 8 bases are a match to TRBD2. CDR3 size: 16 residues. CDR1 SGHRS and CDR2 YFSETQ come from the germline V gene. CDR3 residues: CASRPLTTSGQATQYF. CDR3 nucleotide sequence: TGCGCCAGCAGGCCACTAACTACTAGCGGCCAAGCGACCCAGTACTTC.

J is TRBJ2-7 and V is TRBV20-1; D is ambiguous. The CDR3 is 13 amino acids. In germline, CDR1 is DFQATT, CDR2 SNEGSKA (reference sequence). Trimming took off 1 base at V and 2 bases at J, with 9 bases between the two ends. Written as DNA, the CDR3 is TGCAGTGCTAGAGGTGGGAATACCTACGAGCAGTACTTC. Protein: CSARGGNTYEQYF.

J is TRBJ2-3 and V is TRBV20-1; TRBD2 matches 10 bases. The junction had 7 bases not matched to a gene; V was cut back by 6 bases and J by 4 bases. Germline CDR1 reads DFQATT; CDR2 reads SNEGSKA (reference sequence). The CDR3 covers 14 residues. CDR3 DNA sequence: TGCAGTGCCCCCCCTAGCGGGAGCGCAGATACGCAGTATTTT. It specifies CSAPPSGSADTQYF.

This chain connects TRBV12-5 to TRBJ2-1, with 9 bases aligning to TRBD2. The CDR3 loop spans 16 amino acids. Losses at the gene ends were 0 bases for V and 3 bases for J; bases not matched to a gene: 3. CDR1 is LGHNT and CDR2 is FRNRAP in the germline V gene. Here the CDR3 reads CASGLVAGGFYNEQFF. For the CDR3, the DNA is TGTGCTAGTGGTTTGGTAGCGGGGGGTTTCTACAATGAGCAGTTCTTC.

This rearrangement joins TRBV20-1 to TRBJ1-6; TRBD1 matches 8 bases. This CDR3 has 15 residues. From germline, CDR1 is DFQATT and CDR2 SNEGSKA (reference sequence). The V segment lost 3 bases and the J segment 7 bases; nucleotides outside the gene matches: 8. In DNA, the CDR3 is TGCAGTGCTAGGGACAGGGACTTGATAAATTCACCCCTCCACTTT. It is translated as CSARDRDLINSPLHF.

This clonotype was counted once. This sequence joins TRBV27 and TRBJ1-5; D is unresolved. Germline V gene sequence: CDR1 MNHEY, CDR2 SMNVEV (reference sequence). Trimming took 7 bases from V and 5 from J, leaving 18 bases between them. This CDR3 region has 15 residues. CDR3 in amino acids: CASKALSIGDQPQHF. CDR3 DNA sequence: TGTGCCAGCAAGGCATTGTCCATTGGGGATCAGCCCCAGCATTTT.

The genes are TRBV20-1 and TRBJ2-3, with D hard to call. This CDR3 has 14 residues. V lost 3 bases, J lost 1 base, and 11 bases lay in between. Germline assignment: CDR1 DFQATT and CDR2 SNEGSKA (reference sequence). The CDR3 region has the DNA TGCAGTGCTAGCACCAACTACCGCACAGATACGCAGTATTTT. Translation: CSASTNYRTDTQYF.

This clonotype came up once. V gene TRBV11-1 combines with J gene TRBJ2-3; possibly TRBD2 for D (5 bases). CDR3 size: 15 residues. V dropped 5 bases and J dropped 2 bases, with 14 bases sitting between them. Germline V gives CDR1 SGHAT, CDR2 FQDESV (reference sequence). The chain's CDR3 is CASSRSRADTDTQYF. In DNA form, the CDR3 reads TGTGCCAGCAGCCGGTCGCGGGCTGACACAGATACGCAGTATTTT.

The rearrangement links TRBV5-1 to TRBJ1-2; 7 bases map to TRBD1. Per the germline V gene, CDR1 is SGHRS and CDR2 is YFSETQ. This CDR3 has 15 amino acids. Trimming removed 4 bases from V and 0 bases from J; junction bases left unmatched: 6. CDR3 loop: CASSLRDSPNYGYTF. The CDR3 nucleotides read TGCGCCAGCAGCCTACGGGACAGCCCTAACTATGGCTACACCTTC.

The chain employs TRBV20-1 and TRBJ2-3; D is uncertain. The CDR3 is 11 amino acids. Trimming stripped 5 bases from V and 6 bases from J, with 9 bases between. Germline-derived CDR1 and CDR2 are DFQATT and SNEGSKA (reference sequence). The CDR3 protein is CSASPEDTQYF. CDR3 DNA: TGCAGTGCTTCCCCGGAGGATACGCAGTATTTT.

The sample holds many counts of this clonotype. The chain recombines TRBV5-5 with TRBJ1-2, with TRBD1 as a possible D gene (5 bases). The germline gives CDR1 SGHKS, CDR2 YYEKEE (reference sequence). Trimming took 1 base from V and 0 from J, leaving 10 bases between them. The length of the CDR3 is 15 residues. Here the CDR3 reads CASSLIRETNYGYTF. The CDR3 DNA follows: TGTGCCAGCAGCTTGATCAGGGAAACTAACTATGGCTACACCTTC. Full variable domain (rest looked up from reference TRBV5-5 and TRBJ1-2): DAGVTQSPTHLIKTRGQQVTLRCSPISGHKSVSWYQQVLGQGPQFIFQYYEKEERGRGNFPDRFSARQFPNYSSELNVNALLLGDSALYLCASSLIRETNYGYTFGSGTRLTVV.

This clonotype came up a few times. This chain links TRBV10-3 with TRBJ1-6; 9 bases are shared with TRBD1. Trimming took 3 bases from V and 9 from J; bases not matched to a gene: 9. Germline-derived CDR1 and CDR2 are ENHRY and SYGVKD. This CDR3 has 16 amino acids. The CDR3 DNA follows: TGTGCCATCAGTGATTCTGGACAGGGGAATGGTTCACCCCTCCACTTT. Translated, it gives CAISDSGQGNGSPLHF.

About this clonotype itself: This may come from a read error, since a much larger clone is one base off. V usage is TRBV3-1 and J usage is TRBJ1-1, with 7 bases identical to TRBD1. Germline lookup yields CDR1 LGHDT and CDR2 YNNKEL (reference sequence). This CDR3 is built from 14 residues. This CDR3 is CAGSQRQGNTEAFF. In DNA, the CDR3 is TGTGCCGGCAGCCAGAGACAGGGTAACACTGAAGCTTTCTTT.

This clonotype was detected a few times. The V gene is TRBV29-1, the J gene TRBJ2-1; the D gene could be TRBD1 or TRBD2 (5 bases each). V was trimmed by 5 bases and J by 6 bases, leaving 14 bases between them. In germline, CDR1 is SQVTM, CDR2 ANQGSEA. The CDR3 spans 13 residues. In DNA form, the CDR3 reads TGCAGCGTTAATAGGGACGCAACCAATGAGCAGTTCTTC. It specifies CSVNRDATNEQFF.

V gene TRBV24-1 combines with J gene TRBJ2-7; D not resolved. The ends were cut back, 5 bases at V and 6 bases at J, with 10 bases in the middle. The CDR3 has 12 amino acids. Germline V gives CDR1 KGHDR, CDR2 SFDVKD. The CDR3 loop is CATSVSSSEQYF. The CDR3 DNA reads TGTGCCACCAGTGTTAGCTCGAGCGAGCAGTACTTC.

This clonotype was picked up many times. J is TRBJ1-6 and V is TRBV2, with D tentatively TRBD1 (5 bases). Germline-derived CDR1 and CDR2 are SNHLY and FYNNEI. The V gene lost 6 bases and the J gene lost 4 bases, with 13 bases spanning the gap. The CDR3 totals 15 residues. The CDR3 nucleotides are TGTGCCAGCAGGCCTAACAGGAGTTATAATTCACCCCTCCACTTT. Translated: CASRPNRSYNSPLHF.

Many counts were recorded for this clonotype. The chain couples TRBV7-8 to TRBJ1-1; D is ambiguous. V lost 1 base and J 0 bases, leaving 9 bases between the germline ends. The CDR3 contains 15 residues. The V gene's germline CDR1 is SGHVS and CDR2 FQNEAQ. Here the CDR3 reads CASSLGVNLNTEAFF. The DNA of the CDR3 is TGTGCCAGCAGCTTAGGTGTGAACCTGAACACTGAAGCTTTCTTT.

The chain's CDR3 is CASSVEDRQESSGIAIYF. Here the CDR3 DNA reads TGTGCCAGCAGCGTCGAAGACCGACAGGAATCTTCTGGAATCGCCATATATTTT. The chain combines TRBV9 with TRBJ1-3; tentative D call: TRBD1 (6 bases). Trimming cost V 2 bases and J 11 bases, with 29 bases left between them. The CDR3 runs to 18 residues. Germline loops: CDR1 SGDLS, CDR2 YYNGEE.

V gene TRBV20-1 combines with J gene TRBJ1-2; a weak D match, TRBD1 (5 bases). The V gene's germline CDR1 is DFQATT and CDR2 SNEGSKA (reference sequence). The ends were cut back, 5 bases at V and 4 bases at J, with 14 bases in the middle. The length of the CDR3 is 13 residues. The CDR3 spells CSAGEGPAYGYTF. The CDR3 DNA reads TGCAGTGCTGGGGAGGGGCCAGCCTATGGCTACACCTTC.

This clonotype was found many times. The V call is TRBV15, the J call TRBJ2-2; 8 bases are shared with TRBD2. This CDR3 is 17 amino acids long. Per germline, CDR1 LNHNV and CDR2 YYDKDF (reference sequence). J was trimmed by 0 bases and V by 3 bases; bases with no gene match: 6. CDR3 in amino acids: CATSRGLVLSNTGELFF. CDR3 DNA sequence: TGTGCCACCAGCAGGGGACTAGTCCTATCGAACACCGGGGAGCTGTTTTTT.

This clonotype was recorded once. V usage is TRBV20-1 and J usage is TRBJ2-1; 7 positions agree with TRBD2. This CDR3 is built from 16 residues. The V gene end was trimmed by 0 bases and the J gene end by 3 bases; junction bases not matched to a gene: 8. Germline-derived CDR1 and CDR2 are DFQATT and SNEGSKA (reference sequence). The CDR3 reads CSARDQGAGDYNEQFF. The CDR3 nucleotides read TGCAGTGCTAGAGATCAAGGGGCGGGGGACTACAATGAGCAGTTCTTC.

This clonotype occurred many times. The chain is built from TRBV7-3 and TRBJ2-5; D is tentatively TRBD1 or TRBD2 (5 bases each). Germline lookup yields CDR1 SGHTA and CDR2 FQGTGA. V was clipped by 3 bases and J by 3 bases, with 11 bases between them. This CDR3 spans 14 amino acids. The CDR3 reads CASSLGRTEETQYF. The DNA of the CDR3 is TGTGCCAGCAGCTTGGGACGCACAGAAGAGACCCAGTACTTC.

The sample holds many counts of this clonotype. This rearrangement joins TRBV7-2 to TRBJ2-1; D remains unclear. From germline, CDR1 is SGHTA and CDR2 FQGNSA. The V gene lost 5 bases and the J gene lost 7 bases, with 12 bases spanning the gap. This CDR3 has 13 amino acids. This chain's CDR3 is CASSLQSPNEQFF. As DNA, the CDR3 is TGTGCCAGCAGCCTACAGAGTCCTAATGAGCAGTTCTTC.

This clonotype was observed a handful of times. The chain links TRBV7-9 to TRBJ2-7; 7 positions agree with TRBD1. V dropped 5 bases and J dropped 2; count of bases not matched to a gene: 6. The V gene's germline CDR1 is SEHNR and CDR2 FQNEAQ (reference sequence). This CDR3 contains 14 residues. The CDR3 region has the DNA TGTGCCAGCAGCCCTGTGACAGGGACCTACGAGCAGTACTTC. This translates into CASSPVTGTYEQYF. The full variable domain, in which reference TRBV7-9 and TRBJ2-7 provide the parts outside the CDR3, is DTGVSQNPRHKITKRGQNVTFRCDPISEHNRLYWYRQTLGQGPEFLTYFQNEAQLEKSRLLSDRFSAERPKGSFSTLEIQRTEQGDSAMYLCASSPVTGTYEQYFGPGTRLTVT.

This clonotype was seen a few times. This chain connects TRBV7-9 to TRBJ2-5; the match to TRBD2 covers 10 bases. The CDR3 length is 16 residues. Germline CDR1 SEHNR, CDR2 FQNEAQ (reference sequence). Unmatched junction bases numbered 15, after V lost 8 bases and J lost 6 bases. CDR3 DNA sequence: TGTGCCAGCGAGAAGACCGCAGCGGGAGGGCGGAAGACCCAGTACTTC. Translating gives CASEKTAAGGRKTQYF.

The chain links TRBV7-9 to TRBJ2-6; no clear D gene. Looked up from germline, CDR1 is SEHNR and CDR2 is FQNEAQ (reference sequence). The V gene lost 5 bases and the J gene lost 2 bases, with 7 bases spanning the gap. This CDR3 is 14 amino acids long. CDR3 DNA: TGTGCCAGCAGCCCTGTTACTGGGGCCAACGTCCTGACTTTC. Its translation: CASSPVTGANVLTF. The variable domain in full, with the rest retrieved from reference TRBV7-9 and TRBJ2-6, is DTGVSQNPRHKITKRGQNVTFRCDPISEHNRLYWYRQTLGQGPEFLTYFQNEAQLEKSRLLSDRFSAERPKGSFSTLEIQRTEQGDSAMYLCASSPVTGANVLTFGAGSRLTVL.

The chain joins TRBV24-1 to TRBJ2-7; TRBD1 or TRBD2 may be the D gene (5 bases each). The germline gives CDR1 KGHDR, CDR2 SFDVKD. Trimming shortened V by 0 bases and J by 1 base, and 21 bases separated the two germline ends. CDR3 length equals 19 residues. The CDR3 is CATSDLPSPGTSLSYEQYF. The CDR3 bases are TGTGCCACCAGTGATTTGCCCTCACCAGGGACCTCCTTGTCCTACGAGCAGTACTTC.

This clonotype was counted ten times or more. The genes are TRBV5-1 and TRBJ2-7; possibly TRBD1 for D (5 bases). The CDR3 sequence is 15 residues long. The V gene lost 0 bases and the J gene lost 1 base, with 11 bases spanning the gap. CDR1 SGHRS and CDR2 YFSETQ come from the germline V gene. CDR3 amino acids: CASSLVIQGSYEQYF. The CDR3 DNA is TGCGCCAGCAGCTTGGTAATTCAGGGATCCTACGAGCAGTACTTC.

This clonotype was recorded a few times. The chain recombines TRBV11-2 with TRBJ2-7; perhaps TRBD2 as D (5 bases). This CDR3 has 13 residues. V was pared by 6 bases and J by 6 bases, with 15 bases between. The V gene's germline CDR1 is SGHAT and CDR2 FQNNGV. The CDR3 nucleotides are TGTGCCAGCAGTTCGACTACCCCATTCGAGCAGTACTTC. Amino acid sequence: CASSSTTPFEQYF.

This chain joins TRBV7-9 and TRBJ2-3; the D is unclear. The V gene's germline CDR1 is SEHNR and CDR2 FQNEAQ (reference sequence). V shed 8 bases and J shed 3 bases, with 18 bases lying between them. The CDR3 covers 15 residues. The CDR3 coding sequence is TGTGCCAGCGCTTCGTCCCCAGTTTTGACAGATACGCAGTATTTT. It specifies CASASSPVLTDTQYF.

The V call is TRBV10-3, the J call TRBJ1-2; 8 bases map to TRBD1. The CDR3 has 14 residues. Losses at the gene ends were 2 bases for V and 7 bases for J; bases not matched to a gene: 6. Germline assignment: CDR1 ENHRY and CDR2 SYGVKD. The CDR3 is CAISEPDRVLGYTF. DNA for the CDR3: TGTGCCATCAGTGAGCCGGACAGGGTCCTTGGCTACACCTTC.

The chain uses TRBV5-1 and TRBJ1-1, with D unresolved. Germline V gene data show CDR1 as SGHRS and CDR2 as YFSETQ. Trimming stripped 1 base from V and 3 bases from J, with 13 bases between. The CDR3 is 15 amino acids. CDR3 coding DNA: TGCGCCAGCAGCTTGTACCCGAGCAGTTACACTGAAGCTTTCTTT. Protein: CASSLYPSSYTEAFF.